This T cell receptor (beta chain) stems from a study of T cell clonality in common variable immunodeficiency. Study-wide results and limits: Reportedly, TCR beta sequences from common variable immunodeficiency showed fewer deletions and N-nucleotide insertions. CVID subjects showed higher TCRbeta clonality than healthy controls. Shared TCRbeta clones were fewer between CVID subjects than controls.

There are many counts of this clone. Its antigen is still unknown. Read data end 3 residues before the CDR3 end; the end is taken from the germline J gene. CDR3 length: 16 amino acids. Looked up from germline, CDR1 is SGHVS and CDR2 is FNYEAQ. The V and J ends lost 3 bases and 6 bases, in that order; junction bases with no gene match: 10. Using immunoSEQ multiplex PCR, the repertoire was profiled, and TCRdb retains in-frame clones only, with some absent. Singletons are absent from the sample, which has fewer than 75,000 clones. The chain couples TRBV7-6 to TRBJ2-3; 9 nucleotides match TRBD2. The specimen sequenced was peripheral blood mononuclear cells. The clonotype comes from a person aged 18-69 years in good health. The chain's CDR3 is CASSFEIAGAGDTQYF. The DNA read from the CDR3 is TGTGCCAGCAGCTTCGAAATAGCGGGAGCGGGCGATACG.